The T cell receptor (beta chain) described here comes from a study of human T cells and chemical hapten exposure. This clonotype was observed many times. In the authors' methods: From approximately 20,000 to 700,000 TCRs were found per sample, with a median of approximately 92,000. TCRdb reprocessed the RACE reads with MiXCR, giving one entry per CDR3 protein. V and J calls and clone size were set by TCRdb, not the authors. The table has roughly 380,000 distinct CDR3 sequences, 5.1% seen once. Documented time point: pre-sensitization, week 0. Treatment indicated: therapeutic diphenylcyclopropenone sensitization with weekly scalp DPC. The source was whole blood, collected in connection with sensitization to the hapten diphenylcyclopropenone (DPC). This clonotype was sampled from a woman aged 50 to 65 with alopecia areata. Some clones in this sample may be carry-over from other donors' samples.

The CDR3 reads CSVVAAYNEQFF. CDR3 in DNA: TGCAGCGTTGTAGCGGCCTACAATGAGCAGTTCTTC. The chain joins TRBV29-1 to TRBJ2-1, with D maybe TRBD2 (6 bases). Trimming took off 4 bases at V and 2 bases at J, with 6 bases between the two ends. The germline gives CDR1 SQVTM, CDR2 ANQGSEA. There are 12 residues in the CDR3.